Described below is a single T cell receptor beta chain sequence and its context. Sequenced by immunoSEQ multiplex PCR; TCRdb stores in-frame clones only, minus some. The table shows some 25,000 clones, with around 81% occurring only once. These data originate in a study of blood T cell repertoires in COVID-19. The CDR3 sequence is 12 residues long. Germline V CDR1 and CDR2: LGHNA, YNFKEQ. The V gene lost 5 bases and the J gene lost 7 bases, with 8 bases spanning the gap. The TCR originated in a man aged 65-85 years with acute or convalescent COVID-19. The sequencing sample was made of peripheral blood. V usage is TRBV4-2 and J usage is TRBJ2-2; D gene ambiguous. CDR3 sequence: CASSLSVGELFF. CDR3 in DNA: TGTGCCAGCAGCTTATCGGTCGGGGAGCTGTTTTTT.